This TCR beta chain comes out of a study of response to subunit inactivated influenza vaccine. Regarding this clonotype: One end of the junction is discordant with germline, which a read error may explain.

CDR3 length equals 14 residues. From germline, CDR1 is DFQATT and CDR2 SNEGSKA (reference sequence). MiXCR, run by TCRdb on the RT-PCR reads, gives a single entry per CDR3 protein. Among about 540,000 distinct CDR3 sequences listed, approximately 24% were seen once. The sample was also reused in another study, on T cells expressing NK-cell markers. This second study says: UMIs were included in TCR beta cDNA generated by 5'RACE template switching. A few of the donors also had these clonotypes leading their CD3+CD56-NKG2C+ fraction.

This chain connects TRBV20-1 to TRBJ2-5; the D is unclear. The sequenced sample was CD4+ T cells sorted from PBMCs, obtained 11 to 12 days after vaccination. The TCR comes from a middle-aged man who received an inactivated influenza vaccine. The CDR3 DNA reads TGCAGCGGCTCGTTGGGTGCTGGCATAGAGTCCCAGTACTTC. Residues: CSGSLGAGIESQYF.